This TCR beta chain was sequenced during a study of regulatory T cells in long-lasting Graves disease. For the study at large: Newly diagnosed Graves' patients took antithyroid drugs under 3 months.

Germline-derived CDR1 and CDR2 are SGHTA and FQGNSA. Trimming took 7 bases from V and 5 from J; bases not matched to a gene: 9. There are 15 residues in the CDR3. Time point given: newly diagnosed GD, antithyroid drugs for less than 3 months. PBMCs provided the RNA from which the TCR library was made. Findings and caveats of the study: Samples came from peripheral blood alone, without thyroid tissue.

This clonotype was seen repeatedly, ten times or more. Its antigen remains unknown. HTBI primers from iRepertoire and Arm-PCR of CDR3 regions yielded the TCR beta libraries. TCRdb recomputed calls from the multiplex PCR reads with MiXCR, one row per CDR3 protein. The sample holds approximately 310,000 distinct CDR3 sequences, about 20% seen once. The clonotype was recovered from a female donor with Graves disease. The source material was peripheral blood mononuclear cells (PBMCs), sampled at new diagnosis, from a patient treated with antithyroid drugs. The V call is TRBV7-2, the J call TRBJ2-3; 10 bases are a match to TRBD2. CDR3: CASTKSSGRVDTQYF. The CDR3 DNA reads TGTGCCAGCACCAAATCTAGCGGGAGAGTAGATACGCAGTATTTT. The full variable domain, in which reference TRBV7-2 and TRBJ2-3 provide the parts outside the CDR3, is GAGVSQSPSNKVTEKGKDVELRCDPISGHTALYWYRQSLGQGLEFLIYFQGNSAPDKSGLPSDRFSAERTGGSVSTLTIQRTQQEDSAVYLCASTKSSGRVDTQYFGPGTRLTVL.